This T cell receptor (beta chain) emerged from a study of breast tumors, draining lymph nodes, adjacent tissues. The study's findings and limits: Compared with lymph nodes, tumors were less diverse; compared with nontumor tissue, more. Luminal-like breast cancer showed significantly higher tumor–nontumor repertoire similarity than basal-like. Data only fit, rather than demonstrated, lymph node origin of most tumor T cells. The data were judged consistent with most tumor T cells coming from lymph node and expanding in tumor.

This clonotype has at least ten counts. Antigen: not known. From the multiplex PCR reads, TCRdb called clonotypes with MiXCR, one entry per CDR3 protein. The profile shows some 120,000 distinct CDR3 sequences, 15% to 20% of them singletons. The V end was cut by 1 base, the J end by 6 bases, with 12 bases between. Germline loops: CDR1 SGHTA, CDR2 FQGNSA. This CDR3 comprises 15 residues. Breast cancer patients provided tissue from their axillary draining lymph nodes. The sequencing sample was made of axillary lymph node tissue. J is TRBJ2-2 and V is TRBV7-2, with D maybe TRBD2 (6 bases). The sequence was collected from a female donor with breast cancer. Some clones in this sample may be carry-over from other donors' samples. In DNA form, the CDR3 reads TGTGCCAGCAGCTTAGTTGGGGGGAATTCCGGGGAGCTGTTTTTT. Protein: CASSLVGGNSGELFF. The whole variable domain, remainder taken from reference TRBV7-2 and TRBJ2-2, is GAGVSQSPSNKVTEKGKDVELRCDPISGHTALYWYRQSLGQGLEFLIYFQGNSAPDKSGLPSDRFSAERTGGSVSTLTIQRTQQEDSAVYLCASSLVGGNSGELFFGEGSRLTVL.